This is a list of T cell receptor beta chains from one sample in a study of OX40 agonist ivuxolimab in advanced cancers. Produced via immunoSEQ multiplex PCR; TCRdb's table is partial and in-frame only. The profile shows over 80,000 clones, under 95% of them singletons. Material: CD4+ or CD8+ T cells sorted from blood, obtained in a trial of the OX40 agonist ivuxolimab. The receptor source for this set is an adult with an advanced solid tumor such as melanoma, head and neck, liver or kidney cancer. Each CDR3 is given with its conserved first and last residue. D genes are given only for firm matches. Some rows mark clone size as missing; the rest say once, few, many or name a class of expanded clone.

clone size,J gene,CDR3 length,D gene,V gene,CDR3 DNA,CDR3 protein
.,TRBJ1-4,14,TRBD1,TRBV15,TGTGCCACCAGCAAGGACAGGGCTAGCGAAAAACTGTTTTTT,CATSKDRASEKLFF
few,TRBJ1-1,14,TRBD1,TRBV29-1,TGCAGCGTTAAGGGACAGGGGATTAACACTGAAGCTTTCTTT,CSVKGQGINTEAFF
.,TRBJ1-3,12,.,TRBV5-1,TGCGCCAGCAGTGGGTCTGGAAACACCATATATTTT,CASSGSGNTIYF
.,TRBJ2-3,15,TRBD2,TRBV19,TGTGCCAGTAGTATCGGGACTAGCCGCACAGATACGCAGTATTTT,CASSIGTSRTDTQYF
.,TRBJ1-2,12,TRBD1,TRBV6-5,TGTGCCAGCAGTCAAACAGGGGTTGGCTACACCTTC,CASSQTGVGYTF
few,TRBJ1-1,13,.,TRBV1,TGCACCAGCACCCCCATTGGGGGGACTGAAGCTTTCTTT,CTSTPIGGTEAFF
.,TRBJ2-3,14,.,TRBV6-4,TGTGCCAGCAGTGAGTCTATCAGCACAGATACGCAGTATTTT,CASSESISTDTQYF
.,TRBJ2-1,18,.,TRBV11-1,TGTGCCAGCAGGAAGGCTTCATCAAGGGGGGAAGGCTACAATGAGCAGTTCTTC,CASRKASSRGEGYNEQFF
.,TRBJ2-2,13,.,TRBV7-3,TGTGCCAGCAGTACCACAGGGACCGGGGAGCTGTTTTTT,CASSTTGTGELFF
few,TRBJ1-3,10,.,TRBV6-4,TGTGCCAGCAGAGGAAACACCATATATTTT,CASRGNTIYF
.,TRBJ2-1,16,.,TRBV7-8,TGTGCCAGCAGATTAGTGTTGGGCGGGATGTGGAATGAGCAGTTCTTC,CASRLVLGGMWNEQFF
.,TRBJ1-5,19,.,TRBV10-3,TGTGCCATCAGTGAAAAGGGAGTGGACAGTAGCATAGGTGGTCAGCCCCAGCATTTT,CAISEKGVDSSIGGQPQHF
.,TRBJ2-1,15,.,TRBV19,TGTGCCAGTAGTATAGTCCTGGCATCCTACAATGAGCAGTTCTTC,CASSIVLASYNEQFF
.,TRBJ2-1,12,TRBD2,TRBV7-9,TGTGCCAGCAGGACGGGGGGGAATGAGCAGTTCTTC,CASRTGGNEQFF
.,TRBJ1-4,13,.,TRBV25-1,TGTGCCAGCAGTGTAGCGGCGGGTGAAAAACTGTTTTTT,CASSVAAGEKLFF
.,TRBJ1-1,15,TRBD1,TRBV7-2,TGTGCCAGCAGCTTAGGACAGGGAGGTAACACTGAAGCTTTCTTT,CASSLGQGGNTEAFF
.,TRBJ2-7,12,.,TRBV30,TGTGCCTTGGTACGAGGGGTCTACGAGCAGTACTTC,CALVRGVYEQYF
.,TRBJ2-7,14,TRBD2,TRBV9,TGTGCCAGCAGCGCGACTAGCGGGAACTACGAGCAGTACTTC,CASSATSGNYEQYF
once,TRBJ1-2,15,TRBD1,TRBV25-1,TGTGCCAGCAGTGAATTGGACAGGGGGGAAACTGGCTACACCTTC,CASSELDRGETGYTF
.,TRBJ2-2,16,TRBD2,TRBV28,TGTGCCAGCAAGTTAGCGGGAGTGGGGGGCACCGGGGAGCTGTTTTTT,CASKLAGVGGTGELFF
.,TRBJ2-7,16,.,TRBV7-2,TGTGCCAGCAGCTGGAGTTCCGGGACCGCCTCCTACGAGCAGTACTTC,CASSWSSGTASYEQYF
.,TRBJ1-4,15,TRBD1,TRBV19,TGTGCCAGTAGTATCATGGGACAGGCTAATGAAAAACTGTTTTTT,CASSIMGQANEKLFF
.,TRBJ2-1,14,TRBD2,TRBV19,TGTGCCAGCGGACTAGCGGGAGCCTACAATGAGCAGTTCTTC,CASGLAGAYNEQFF
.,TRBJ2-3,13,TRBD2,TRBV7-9,TGTGCCAGCAACATAGCGGGAGAGGGTACGCAGTATTTT,CASNIAGEGTQYF
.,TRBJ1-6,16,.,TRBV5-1,TGCGCCAGCAGCTTGGACGCCGGCCTAACTAATTCACCCCTCCACTTT,CASSLDAGLTNSPLHF
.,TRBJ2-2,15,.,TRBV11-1,TGTGCCAGCAGCTTAGAAATTGTGAGATCGGGGGAGCTGTTTTTT,CASSLEIVRSGELFF
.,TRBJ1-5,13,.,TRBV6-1,TGTGCCAGCCATAGGGGAGCAGGTCAGCCCCAGCATTTT,CASHRGAGQPQHF
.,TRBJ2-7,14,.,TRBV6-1,TGTGCCAGCAGTGTAACGACAGGCGACTACGAGCAGTACTTC,CASSVTTGDYEQYF
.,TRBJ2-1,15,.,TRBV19,TGTGCCAGTAGTTCTTCGGTGACGGGAGTGAGCAGGCAGTTCTTC,CASSSSVTGVSRQFF
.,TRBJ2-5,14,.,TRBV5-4,TGTGCCAGCAGCTTGGCCGGCAGACAAGAGACCCAGTACTTC,CASSLAGRQETQYF
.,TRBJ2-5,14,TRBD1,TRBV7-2,TGTGCCAGCAGCTTAACAGGGGTGATCGAGACCCAGTACTTC,CASSLTGVIETQYF
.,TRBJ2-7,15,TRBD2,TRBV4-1,TGCGCCAGCAGCCCCGGACTAGCGGGACCCTACGAGCAGTACTTC,CASSPGLAGPYEQYF
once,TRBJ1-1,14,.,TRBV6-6,TGTGCCAGCAGTTTGACAAGATCCAACACTGAAGCTTTCTTT,CASSLTRSNTEAFF
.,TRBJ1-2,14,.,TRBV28,TGTGCCAGCAAGTTGACAGGCTCCAACTATGGCTACACCTTC,CASKLTGSNYGYTF
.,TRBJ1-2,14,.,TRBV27,TGTGCCAGCAGTCCTAACGCAGGGTTCTCTGGCTACACCTTC,CASSPNAGFSGYTF
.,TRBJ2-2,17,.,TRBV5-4,TGTGCCAGCAGCCCCCGGCCCAAGGGAGGAGGGACCGGGGAGCTGTTTTTT,CASSPRPKGGGTGELFF
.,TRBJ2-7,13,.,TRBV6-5,TGTGCCAGCAGTCGCCAGGGTACCTACGAGCAGTACTTC,CASSRQGTYEQYF
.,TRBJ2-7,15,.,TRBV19,TGTGCCAGTAGTATAACGGCAGGTAGAATGTACGAGCAGTACTTC,CASSITAGRMYEQYF
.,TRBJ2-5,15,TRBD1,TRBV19,TGTGCCAGTAGCCGGGCAACAGGGGGCCATGAGACCCAGTACTTC,CASSRATGGHETQYF
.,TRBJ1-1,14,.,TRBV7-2,TGTGCCAGCAGCTACAACAGGAGGAACACTGAAGCTTTCTTT,CASSYNRRNTEAFF
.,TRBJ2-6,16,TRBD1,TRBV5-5,TGTGCCAGCAGCTGGGGACAGTTCGGTGGGGCCAACGTCCTGACTTTC,CASSWGQFGGANVLTF
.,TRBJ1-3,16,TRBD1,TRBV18,TGTGCCAGCTCATCGGACAGGGCGATCTCTGGAAACACCATATATTTT,CASSSDRAISGNTIYF
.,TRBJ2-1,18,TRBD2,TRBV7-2,TGTGCCAGCAGCTTAGCGAGTCCGGGACTAGCCCGCCCGGGTGAGCAGTTCTTC,CASSLASPGLARPGEQFF
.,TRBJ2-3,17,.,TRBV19,TGTGCCAGTAGTATAGATATCCCAGGGGAAGGGACAGATACGCAGTATTTT,CASSIDIPGEGTDTQYF
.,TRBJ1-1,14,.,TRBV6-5,TGTGCCAGCAGTGCCGGACTCCTGAACACTGAAGCTTTCTTT,CASSAGLLNTEAFF